The source of this T cell receptor (beta chain) is a study of CD8+CD57+ T cells in acquired aplastic anemia. Study background: Sorted CD4+ and CD8+ cells gave an average of about 3 ug of DNA. Healthy donors had, on average, around 9.9 million reads for their CD4+ cells. General study results and limits: Both patients and controls carried the same twenty-nine CD8+ CDR3 sequences.

Genomic DNA provided the template from which TCR beta VDJ and CDR3 profiles were obtained. TCRdb passed the reads through MiXCR, listing each CDR3 protein once. There are about 140,000 distinct CDR3 sequences in the sample; 35% to 50% occur only once, and 6.5% to 10% lies in the top ten. A word on this clonotype: Its antigen is unidentified.

This receptor was identified in a human donor in good health, serving as a control. The sequenced material came from sorted CD4+, CD8+, or CD8+CD57+ T cells (not recorded which) from PBMCs.

CDR3 in DNA: TGTGCCAGCAGTCCCCGGGACGCCGGTAAGACCAAAGCTTTCTTT. Translating gives CASSPRDAGKTKAFF. V and J are TRBV27 and TRBJ1-1; tentatively, D is TRBD1 (5 bases). This CDR3 has 15 amino acids. V was shortened by 5 bases and J by 9 bases, with 22 bases between the two germline ends. Germline V gene lookup returns CDR1 MNHEY and CDR2 SMNVEV (reference sequence).